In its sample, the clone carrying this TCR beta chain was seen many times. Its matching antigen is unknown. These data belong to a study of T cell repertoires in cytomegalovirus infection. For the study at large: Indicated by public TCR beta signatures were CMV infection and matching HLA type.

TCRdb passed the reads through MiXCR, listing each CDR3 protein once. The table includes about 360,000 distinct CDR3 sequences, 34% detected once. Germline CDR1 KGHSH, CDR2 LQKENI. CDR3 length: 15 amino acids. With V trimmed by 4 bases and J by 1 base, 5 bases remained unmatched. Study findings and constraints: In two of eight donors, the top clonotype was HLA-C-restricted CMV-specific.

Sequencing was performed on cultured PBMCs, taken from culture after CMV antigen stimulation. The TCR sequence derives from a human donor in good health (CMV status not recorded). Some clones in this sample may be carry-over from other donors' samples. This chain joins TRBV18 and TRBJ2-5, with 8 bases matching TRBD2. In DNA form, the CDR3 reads TGTGCCAGCTCACGTCCCGGGAGGGTCCAAGAGACCCAGTACTTC. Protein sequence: CASSRPGRVQETQYF.